This entry lists 4 T cell receptor beta chains sequenced from one sample in a study of T cells in localized non-small cell lung cancer. The assay was immunoSEQ multiplex PCR, and TCRdb's table has in-frame clones only and misses some. The sample lists about 7,000 clones, roughly 53% occurring once. This sample comprised lymph node tissue, obtained before any cancer treatment. The receptors derive from a female donor of 60 years or more with stage I lung adenocarcinoma.

The J gene is TRBJ2-2, the V gene TRBV18; D ambiguous. The germline V and J ends were trimmed by 3 bases and 1 base, with 9 bases remaining between them. CDR3 length equals 15 residues. Germline CDR1 and CDR2: KGHSH and LQKENI. For the CDR3, the DNA is TGTGCCAGCTCACCTTTTACGGGGAACACCGGGGAGCTGTTTTTT. Protein sequence: CASSPFTGNTGELFF.

The chain carries TRBV28 and TRBJ1-2, with 9 bases fitting TRBD1. The CDR3 extends over 13 amino acids. Germline CDR1 MDHEN, CDR2 SYDVKM. Unmatched junction bases numbered 11, after V lost 11 bases and J lost 7 bases. The DNA for the CDR3 is TGTGCCGGGCGGGGACAGGGAAGCTCTGGCTACACCTTC. This translates into CAGRGQGSSGYTF.

J is TRBJ1-1 and V is TRBV5-1; D might be TRBD1 (6 bases). Trimming shortened V by 5 bases and J by 6 bases, and 17 bases separated the two germline ends. Germline loops: CDR1 SGHRS, CDR2 YFSETQ. This CDR3 contains 14 residues. DNA of the CDR3: TGCGCCAGCAGGGGACAACAGGCTACGGCTGAAGCTTTCTTT. Its translation is CASRGQQATAEAFF. Variable domain in full (rest from reference TRBV5-1 and TRBJ1-1): KAGVTQTPRYLIKTRGQQVTLSCSPISGHRSVSWYQQTPGQGLQFLFEYFSETQRNKGNFPGRFSGRQFSNSRSEMNVSTLELGDSALYLCASRGQQATAEAFFGQGTRLTVV.

This clone was recorded a few times. This sequence joins TRBV6-8 and TRBJ1-3; no clear D. The V gene's germline CDR1 is MNHGY and CDR2 SAAAGT. Trimming removed 4 bases at V and 2 bases at J, with 3 bases between. The CDR3 covers 12 residues. The CDR3 DNA is TGTGCCAGCAGTTGGACTGGAAACACCATATATTTT. Protein sequence: CASSWTGNTIYF.